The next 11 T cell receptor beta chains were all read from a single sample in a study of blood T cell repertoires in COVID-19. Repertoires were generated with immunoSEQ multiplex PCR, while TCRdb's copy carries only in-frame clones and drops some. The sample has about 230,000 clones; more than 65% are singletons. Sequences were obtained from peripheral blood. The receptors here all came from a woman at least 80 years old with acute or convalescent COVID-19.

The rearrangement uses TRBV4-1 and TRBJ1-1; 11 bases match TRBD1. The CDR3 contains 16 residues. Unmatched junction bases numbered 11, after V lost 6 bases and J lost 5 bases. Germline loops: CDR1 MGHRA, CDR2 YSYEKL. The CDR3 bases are TGCGCCAGCAGACATCTAAGGACAGGGGGCTGGACTGAAGCTTTCTTT. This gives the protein CASRHLRTGGWTEAFF.

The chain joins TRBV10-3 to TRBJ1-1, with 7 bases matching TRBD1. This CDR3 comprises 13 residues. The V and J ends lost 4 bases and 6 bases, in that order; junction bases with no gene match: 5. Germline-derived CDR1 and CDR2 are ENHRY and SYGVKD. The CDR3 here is CAISGQGFAEAFF. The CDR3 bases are TGTGCCATCAGTGGACAGGGATTTGCTGAAGCTTTCTTT.

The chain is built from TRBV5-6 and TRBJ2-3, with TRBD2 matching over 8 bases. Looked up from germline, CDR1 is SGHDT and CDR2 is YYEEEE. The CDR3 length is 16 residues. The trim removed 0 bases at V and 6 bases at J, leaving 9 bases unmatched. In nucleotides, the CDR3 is TGTGCCAGCAGCTTGGGGGGTTTAGCGGGGAAGGATACGCAGTATTTT. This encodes CASSLGGLAGKDTQYF.

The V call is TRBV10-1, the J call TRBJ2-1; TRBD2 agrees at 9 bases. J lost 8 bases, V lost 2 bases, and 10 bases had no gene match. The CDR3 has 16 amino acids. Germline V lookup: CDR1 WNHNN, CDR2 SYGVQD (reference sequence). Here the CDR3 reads CASSEPAGTSFHEQFF. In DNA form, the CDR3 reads TGCGCCAGCAGTGAGCCTGCCGGGACTAGCTTTCATGAGCAGTTCTTC.

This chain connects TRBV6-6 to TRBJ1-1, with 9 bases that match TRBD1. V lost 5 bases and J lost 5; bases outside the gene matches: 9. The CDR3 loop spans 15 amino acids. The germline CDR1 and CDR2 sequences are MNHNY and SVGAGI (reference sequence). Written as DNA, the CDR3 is TGTGCCAGCAGTGCTACCGGGACAGGGAGGACTGAAGCTTTCTTT. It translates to CASSATGTGRTEAFF.

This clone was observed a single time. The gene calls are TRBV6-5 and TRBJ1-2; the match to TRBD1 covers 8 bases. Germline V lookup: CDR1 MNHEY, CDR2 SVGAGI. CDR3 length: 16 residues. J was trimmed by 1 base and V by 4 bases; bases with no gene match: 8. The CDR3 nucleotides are TGTGCCAGCAGTTCACCGGGACAGGCTTATAACTATGGCTACACCTTC. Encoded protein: CASSSPGQAYNYGYTF.

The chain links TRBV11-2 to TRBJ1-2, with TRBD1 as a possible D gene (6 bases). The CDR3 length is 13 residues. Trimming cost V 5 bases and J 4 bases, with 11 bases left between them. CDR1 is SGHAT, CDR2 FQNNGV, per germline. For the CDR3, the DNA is TGTGCCAGCAGCCATACAGGGAGCTATGGCTACACCTTC. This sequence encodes CASSHTGSYGYTF.

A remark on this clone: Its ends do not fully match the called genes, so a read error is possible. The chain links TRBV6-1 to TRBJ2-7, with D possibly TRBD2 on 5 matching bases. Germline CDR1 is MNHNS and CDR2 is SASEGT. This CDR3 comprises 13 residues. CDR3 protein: CASSEASLASFDF. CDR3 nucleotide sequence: TGTGCCAGCAGTGAAGCGAGTTTGGCTAGCTTCGACTTC.

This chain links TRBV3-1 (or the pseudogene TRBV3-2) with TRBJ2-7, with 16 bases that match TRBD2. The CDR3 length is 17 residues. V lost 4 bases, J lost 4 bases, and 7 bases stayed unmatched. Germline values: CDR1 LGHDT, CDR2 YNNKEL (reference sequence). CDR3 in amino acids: CASSLGLAGGLQYEQYF. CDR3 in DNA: TGTGCCAGCAGCCTGGGACTAGCGGGGGGGCTTCAGTACGAGCAGTACTTC.

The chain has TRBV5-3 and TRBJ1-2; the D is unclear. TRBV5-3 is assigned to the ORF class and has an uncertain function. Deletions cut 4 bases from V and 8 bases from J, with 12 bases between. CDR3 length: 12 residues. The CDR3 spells CARSPRHAGYTF. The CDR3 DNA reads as TGTGCCAGAAGCCCCCGACACGCCGGCTACACCTTC.

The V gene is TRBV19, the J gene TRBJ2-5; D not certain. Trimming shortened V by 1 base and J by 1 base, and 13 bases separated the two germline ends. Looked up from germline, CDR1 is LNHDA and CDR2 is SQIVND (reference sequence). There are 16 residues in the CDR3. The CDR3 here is CASSIVSRRSQETQYF. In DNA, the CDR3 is TGTGCCAGTAGTATAGTCTCTAGGCGGAGCCAAGAGACCCAGTACTTC. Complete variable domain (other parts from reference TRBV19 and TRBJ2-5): DGGITQSPKYLFRKEGQNVTLSCEQNLNHDAMYWYRQDPGQGLRLIYYSQIVNDFQKGDIAEGYSVSREKKESFPLTVTSAQKNPTAFYLCASSIVSRRSQETQYFGPGTRLLVL.